Listed below are T cell receptor beta chains from one sample, sequenced in a study of OX40 agonist ivuxolimab in advanced cancers. Clones were sequenced by immunoSEQ multiplex PCR, and TCRdb holds only the in-frame ones, with some missing. The repertoire holds tens of thousands of clones, with approximately 90% as singletons. The material sequenced was CD4+ or CD8+ T cells sorted from blood, taken in a trial of the OX40 agonist ivuxolimab. These receptor sequences come from an adult with an advanced solid tumor such as melanoma, head and neck, liver or kidney cancer. CDR3s include the opening cysteine and the closing phenylalanine or tryptophan. Fields, in order: J gene, D gene, V gene, clone size, CDR3 DNA, CDR3 protein. D genes are given only for firm matches. The size field is filled for only some rows; it gives once, few, many or a size class.

>TRBJ2-7|NA|TRBV7-6|NA
TGTGCCAGCAGCCAGGGGGGGGGCGCGTACGAGCAGTACTTC
CASSQGGGAYEQYF
>TRBJ1-2|NA|TRBV5-4|medium-sized
TGTGCCAGCAGCACCGGACAGCCGAACTATGGCTACACCTTC
CASSTGQPNYGYTF
>TRBJ2-3|NA|TRBV5-4|NA
TGTGCCAGCAGCTTGTACAGGTCCGCAGATACGCAGTATTTT
CASSLYRSADTQYF
>TRBJ2-1|TRBD2|TRBV5-1|NA
TGCGCCAGCAGCTTATATAGCGGGAGGAATGAGCAGTTCTTC
CASSLYSGRNEQFF
>TRBJ2-7|TRBD1|TRBV28|NA
TGTGCCAGCAGTTTCACCACGGGACAGGGGGCGTACGAGCAGTACTTC
CASSFTTGQGAYEQYF
>TRBJ2-1|NA|TRBV19|NA
TGTGCCAAGCGAAAACCCGTCGAGGAGCAGTTCTTC
CAKRKPVEEQFF
>TRBJ2-3|NA|TRBV28|NA
TGTGCCAGCAGTGGCCGCCCCGGGATGAGCACAGATACGCAGTATTTT
CASSGRPGMSTDTQYF
>TRBJ2-4|NA|TRBV28|NA
TGTGCCAGCAGCCGGGGCGATAAAATAAAAAACATTCAGTACTTC
CASSRGDKIKNIQYF
>TRBJ1-1|NA|TRBV28|NA
TGTGCCAGCAGGTCCCCACAGGGTTTGTTCACTGAAGCTTTCTTT
CASRSPQGLFTEAFF
>TRBJ1-1|NA|TRBV5-6|NA
TGTGCCAGCAGCTTTCGGGGGACACGCAGAGCTTTCTTT
CASSFRGTRRAFF
>TRBJ2-6|TRBD1|TRBV14|NA
TGTGCCAGCAGTCCAGCGGGACAGGGCTACCTCTTTCCTTCTGGGGCCAACGTCCTGACTTTC
CASSPAGQGYLFPSGANVLTF
>TRBJ2-1|TRBD2|TRBV15|NA
TGTGCCACCAGCAGAGATGGTTTAGGACTAGCGGGAGTTTTTCGGTTCTTC
CATSRDGLGLAGVFRFF
>TRBJ2-3|TRBD2|TRBV6-1|NA
TGTGCCAGCAGTGAAGGAACTAGCGGTTTCTATACGCAGTATTTT
CASSEGTSGFYTQYF
>TRBJ2-2|NA|TRBV29-1|NA
TGCAGCGTTGAGGTCGGAAGGGGGGGCACCGGGGAGCTGTTTTTT
CSVEVGRGGTGELFF
>TRBJ2-3|TRBD2|TRBV7-3|NA
TGTGCCAGCAGCTTAGGGGGACCAGCGGGAAGACCGAGCACAGATACGCAGTATTTT
CASSLGGPAGRPSTDTQYF
>TRBJ1-2|TRBD1|TRBV28|NA
TGTGCCAGCAGTCCCGGGACAGTCTATGGCTACACCTTC
CASSPGTVYGYTF